This T cell receptor beta chain was captured in a study of blood T cell repertoires in COVID-19 (dated by TCRdb to 2018 to 2021). The study in broad terms: The collaborator samples originated in the United States, Italy and Spain and spanned the acute and convalescent phases of COVID-19. The material from the prospective study consisted of cDNA or gDNA derived from T cells, B-cell-depleted T cells, or PBMCs. Subjects who had been exposed to COVID-19, were actively infected with it, or had recovered from it provided the deeply sampled blood TCRbeta repertoires that made up the dataset. The repertoires were made available in a free public database intended to serve as a resource for research on the immune response to SARS-CoV-2. Samples came from the ongoing ImmuneRACE study (first 160 participants) plus 1,254 subjects from 6 global collaborators. Sample metadata almost always included a de-identified subject ID, COVID-19 status, age in years and sex. Where available, HLA class I and class II types were taken from metadata supplied by the sample provider and were not determined by assay-based typing. The paper's findings and limits, for the study overall: The amount of clinical and demographic metadata varied by source and participant and was provided uncurated.

Notes on this clone: Its antigen remains undetermined. No base qualities exist here, and no much larger clone lies one base off it.

The collaborating institutions used their own protocols to collect whole blood in K2EDTA tubes. Collaborator samples were shipped for TCRbeta analysis as frozen whole blood, isolated PBMCs, or DNA extracted from either sample type. TCRbeta CDR3 regions were amplified from genomic DNA by means of the immunoSEQ Assay, a bias-controlled multiplex PCR. In the paper's pipeline: The number of nucleated cells in each sample was estimated from the amplification of reference gene primers within the assay. To quantify the absolute abundance of each unique TCRbeta CDR3 rearrangement, sequence reads were collapsed and filtered. For each sample, productive Simpson clonality was calculated by taking the square root of Simpson's diversity index across productive rearrangements. TCRdb stores this immuneACCESS table with in-frame sequences only. Part of the clones is absent; in the studies checked, under half of the shortfall reflects unresolved V genes, and no reason is known for the rest. From that table come the V and J calls and clone size; the DNA was used to work out D and trimming. The sample contains 380,000 or so clones, roughly 90% of them found a single time. The ten most abundant clones make up more than 0.95% of the sample.

The receptor's source is a man between 40 and 49 years old with acute or convalescent COVID-19. Sequenced input: peripheral blood.

The DNA is as follows: TGTGCCAGCAGCCCGGGGCTTAGAGGAGGGCACACTGAAGCTTTCTTT. Translated, it gives CASSPGLRGGHTEAFF. The rearranged chain carries TRBV9 and TRBJ1-1, and the D gene may be TRBD1, 5 bases matching. V is reduced by 4 bases and J by 3 bases, leaving a spacing of 19 bases between them. Reading from cysteine to phenylalanine, the CDR3 counts 16 amino acids. Only the CDR3 DNA is retained, 48 bases long and in frame from the first base. CDR1 SGDLS and CDR2 YYNGEE were looked up in the germline V gene.